Shown below are 5 T cell receptor beta chains from a single sample sequenced in a study of T cell changes during pregnancy in multiple sclerosis. Generated by immunoSEQ multiplex PCR, the TCRdb table keeps only in-frame clones and is missing some. The data show approximately 60,000 clones, 80% to 95% seen once. The sample was peripheral blood, taken in the third trimester of pregnancy. The receptors here all came from a female donor in good health, enrolled as a control in a pregnancy study.

V and J are TRBV6-1 and TRBJ1-1; tentative D call: TRBD1 (6 bases). Trimming left V 6 bases short and J 0 bases short, with 23 bases between. The germline gives CDR1 MNHNS, CDR2 SASEGT. The CDR3 has 18 amino acids. The CDR3: CASREYLRRQVLNTEAFF. The CDR3 DNA is TGTGCCAGCAGAGAATACCTCCGCAGACAGGTTCTGAACACTGAAGCTTTCTTT.

J is TRBJ1-2 and V is TRBV6-6, with D perhaps TRBD1 (5 bases). The germline gives CDR1 MNHNY, CDR2 SVGAGI (reference sequence). CDR3 length: 13 residues. The V end was cut by 7 bases, the J end by 4 bases, with 13 bases between. CDR3 region: CASTGQLIYGYTF. The DNA of the CDR3 is TGTGCCAGCACAGGACAACTAATCTATGGCTACACCTTC.

The V and J genes are TRBV27 and TRBJ1-5, with D uncertain. CDR3 length: 14 residues. The V end lost 3 bases, the J end lost 1 base, and 7 bases lay between the germline ends. The germline gives CDR1 MNHEY, CDR2 SMNVEV (reference sequence). The CDR3 coding sequence is TGTGCCAGCAGTTTGGCAGTGAGCAATCAGCCCCAGCATTTT. Encoded protein: CASSLAVSNQPQHF.

The V and J genes are TRBV19 and TRBJ1-3; 12 bases fit TRBD1. The V gene's germline CDR1 is LNHDA and CDR2 SQIVND (reference sequence). The V gene end was trimmed by 0 bases and the J gene end by 0 bases; junction bases not matched to a gene: 9. The CDR3 runs to 20 residues. The CDR3 sequence is CASSIDRSGTGGHSGNTIYF. In DNA, the CDR3 is TGTGCCAGTAGTATAGACCGTTCGGGGACAGGGGGCCACTCTGGAAACACCATATATTTT.

In its sample, this clone was seen once. The chain couples TRBV10-3 to TRBJ2-2, with 8 nucleotides matching TRBD1. The CDR3 length is 13 residues. Germline CDR1 ENHRY, CDR2 SYGVKD. V lost 10 bases and J lost 7; bases outside the gene matches: 8. CDR3 sequence: CANSDREVGELFF. CDR3 coding DNA: TGTGCCAACTCGGACAGGGAGGTCGGGGAGCTGTTTTTT.